Listed below are T cell receptor beta chains from one sample, sequenced in a study of T cell therapy after organ transplantation. Their antigens are not known. Assay used: immunoSEQ multiplex PCR; TCRdb lists only in-frame clones, some missing. Of around 50,000 clones listed, about 94% are singletons. The specimen comprised CD8+ T cells from blood, sampled before autologous CMV-specific T cell therapy. Receptor source: a human patient who had received a solid organ transplant and had CMV disease. CDR3s include the opening cysteine and the closing phenylalanine or tryptophan. A D gene is named only where the DNA matches it firmly. The size of a clone is reported for some rows only, either as once, few or many, or as a class for expanded clones.

TRBV30	13	.	TRBJ2-1	.	TGTGCCTGGAGTTCGACGAGGGGATATGAGCAGTTCTTC	CAWSSTRGYEQFF
TRBV5-6	15	.	TRBJ2-5	TRBD1	TGTGCCAGCAGCCTGGGACAGATCCTTGGGGAGACCCAGTACTTC	CASSLGQILGETQYF
TRBV11-3	14	.	TRBJ2-1	.	TGTGCCAGTCAGGGGACCAGCTCCTACAATGAGCAGTTCTTC	CASQGTSSYNEQFF
TRBV27	12	.	TRBJ1-5	.	TGTGCCAGCAGTTTTCCTAATCAGCCCCAGCATTTT	CASSFPNQPQHF
TRBV27	14	.	TRBJ1-6	.	TGTGCCAGCAGTCTACAGGGTACGAATTCACCCCTCCACTTT	CASSLQGTNSPLHF
TRBV29-1	13	few	TRBJ1-1	.	TGCAGCGTTGATGACAGTGTGGGGACTGAAGCTTTCTTT	CSVDDSVGTEAFF
TRBV5-4	13	.	TRBJ2-1	.	TGTGCCAGCAGCTTGGCTACAGCCAATGAGCAGTTCTTC	CASSLATANEQFF
TRBV4-1	17	.	TRBJ2-7	TRBD2	TGCGCCAGCAGCCAAGGGGTTGCGGCGGGAGGGGACTACGAGCAGTACTTC	CASSQGVAAGGDYEQYF
TRBV27	17	.	TRBJ1-3	.	TGTGCCAGCAGTTTATACGGGGGCGAGTTCTTTGGAAACACCATATATTTT	CASSLYGGEFFGNTIYF
TRBV4-1	16	.	TRBJ1-5	.	TGCGCCAGCAGCCAAGAGGGGTGGCAGGGCAATCAGCCCCAGCATTTT	CASSQEGWQGNQPQHF
TRBV10-3	16	.	TRBJ1-6	.	TGTGCCATCAGTGAGTCCCCCGGCAGGATCGTTTCACCCCTCCACTTT	CAISESPGRIVSPLHF
TRBV6-1	16	.	TRBJ1-4	TRBD1	TGTGCCAGCAGTGAAGCGCCGGGACAGGGTAATGAAAAACTGTTTTTT	CASSEAPGQGNEKLFF
TRBV18	15	.	TRBJ1-2	.	TGTGCCAGCTCACCACTCGGGGCCGATATCGATGGCTACACCTTC	CASSPLGADIDGYTF
TRBV4-1	15	.	TRBJ2-7	TRBD1	TGCGCCAGCAGCCAGATGACAGGGACACGAAACGAGCAGTACTTC	CASSQMTGTRNEQYF
TRBV18	14	.	TRBJ1-3	.	TGTGCCAGCTCACCACGGGAAGAGGGAAACACCATATATTTT	CASSPREEGNTIYF
TRBV9	14	.	TRBJ2-3	.	TGTGCCAGCAGCGTAGGGAGGGGGACAGATACGCAGTATTTT	CASSVGRGTDTQYF
TRBV4-1	14	.	TRBJ2-7	TRBD1	TGCGCCAGCAGATTGGGACAGGGGTCCTACGAGCAGTACTTC	CASRLGQGSYEQYF
TRBV15	14	.	TRBJ2-1	TRBD2	TGTGCCACCAGCGCGGGGGAAGGTACAGTGGAGCAGTTCTTC	CATSAGEGTVEQFF
TRBV11-2	16	.	TRBJ2-7	TRBD1	TGTGCCAGCAGCTTAGCCCCGGGACAGGGTCCCTACGAGCAGTACTTC	CASSLAPGQGPYEQYF
TRBV19	15	.	TRBJ2-1	TRBD1	TGTGCCAGTGAATACGACAGGGGAGGTTACAATGAGCAGTTCTTC	CASEYDRGGYNEQFF
TRBV27	13	few	TRBJ1-6	.	TGTGCCAGCAGTTTACCCCGTTCCTCGGCCCTCCACTTT	CASSLPRSSALHF
TRBV13	14	.	TRBJ2-7	.	TGTGCCAGCAGCTTCCCAGGGGAATTCAACGAGCAGTACTTC	CASSFPGEFNEQYF
TRBV6-4	14	.	TRBJ2-2	.	TGTGCCAGCAGTGACACAGAACCAACCGGGGAGCTGTTTTTT	CASSDTEPTGELFF
TRBV25-1	17	.	TRBJ2-3	TRBD1	TGTGCCAGCAGTGAGCCTCGAGGGGGACAGGGCACAGATACGCAGTATTTT	CASSEPRGGQGTDTQYF
TRBV4-1	15	.	TRBJ2-7	.	TGCGCCAGCAGCCAAGATCTTCCCGCCGGCTACGAGCAGTACTTC	CASSQDLPAGYEQYF
TRBV4-2	16	.	TRBJ2-1	TRBD2	TGTGCCAGCAGCCAGGGACTAGCGGGAGTATCGAATGAGCAGTTCTTC	CASSQGLAGVSNEQFF
TRBV27	15	.	TRBJ1-2	.	TGTGCCAGCAGTTTATCGACTGACAGCTACTATGGCTACACCTTC	CASSLSTDSYYGYTF
TRBV5-6	12	.	TRBJ2-2	.	TGTGCCAGCAGCTTCGGTGACGGGGAGCTGTTTTTT	CASSFGDGELFF
TRBV7-9	15	.	TRBJ2-3	.	TGTGCCAGCAGCTTACCCGGCGCGTTGGCAGATACGCAGTATTTT	CASSLPGALADTQYF